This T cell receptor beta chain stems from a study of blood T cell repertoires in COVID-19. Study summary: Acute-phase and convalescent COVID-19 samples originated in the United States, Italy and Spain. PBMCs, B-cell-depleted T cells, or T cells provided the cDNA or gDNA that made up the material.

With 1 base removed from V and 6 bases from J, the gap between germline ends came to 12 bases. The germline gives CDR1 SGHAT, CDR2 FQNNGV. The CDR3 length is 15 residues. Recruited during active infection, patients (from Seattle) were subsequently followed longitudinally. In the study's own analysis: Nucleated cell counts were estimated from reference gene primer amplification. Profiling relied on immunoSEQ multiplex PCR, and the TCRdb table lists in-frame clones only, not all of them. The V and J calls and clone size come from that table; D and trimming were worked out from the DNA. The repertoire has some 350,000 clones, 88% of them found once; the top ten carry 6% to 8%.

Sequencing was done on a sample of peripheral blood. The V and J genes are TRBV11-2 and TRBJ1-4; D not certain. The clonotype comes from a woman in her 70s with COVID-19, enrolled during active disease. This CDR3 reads CASSLGSSAYEKLFF. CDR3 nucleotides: TGTGCCAGCAGCTTAGGGTCCTCAGCGTATGAAAAACTGTTTTTT. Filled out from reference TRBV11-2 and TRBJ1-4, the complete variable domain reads EAGVAQSPRYKIIEKRQSVAFWCNPISGHATLYWYQQILGQGPKLLIQFQNNGVVDDSQLPKDRFSAERLKGVDSTLKIQPAKLEDSAVYLCASSLGSSAYEKLFFGSGTQLSVL.